These 3 T cell receptor beta chains were sequenced from one sample in a study of cytomegalovirus exposure and HLA in healthy donors. PCR primers comprised 60 Vbeta and 13 Jbeta primers. The protocol was immunoSEQ multiplex PCR, while the TCRdb copy is restricted to in-frame clones and leaves out a portion. Here the sample spans roughly 120,000 clones, about 80% being singletons. The sample taken for sequencing was PBMCs. These receptors came from a female donor in good health and CMV-seropositive.

The V gene is TRBV30, the J gene TRBJ1-5, with 7 bases lining up with TRBD1. Germline assignment: CDR1 GTSNPN and CDR2 SVGIG (reference sequence). The CDR3 covers 15 residues. V lost 0 bases and J lost 3; bases outside the gene matches: 5. CDR3: CAWSVRGQNNQPQHF. Written as DNA, the CDR3 is TGTGCCTGGAGTGTTAGGGGACAGAACAATCAGCCCCAGCATTTT.

The chain combines TRBV6-5 with TRBJ2-7, with D perhaps matching TRBD2 (7 bases). Germline V lookup: CDR1 MNHEY, CDR2 SVGAGI. V was clipped by 3 bases and J by 2 bases, with 11 bases between them. The CDR3 sequence is 14 residues long. For the CDR3, the DNA is TGTGCCAGCAGTTATATGGGGGGGCCCTACGAGCAGTACTTC. This codes for CASSYMGGPYEQYF.

This clone was seen a handful of times. The V call is TRBV15, the J call TRBJ1-2; no clear D. With 0 bases removed from V and 8 bases from J, the gap between germline ends came to 10 bases. The germline CDR1 and CDR2 sequences are LNHNV and YYDKDF (reference sequence). The CDR3 runs to 13 residues. CDR3 amino acids: CATSRDTGWGYTF. CDR3 DNA: TGTGCCACCAGCAGAGATACGGGATGGGGCTACACCTTC.